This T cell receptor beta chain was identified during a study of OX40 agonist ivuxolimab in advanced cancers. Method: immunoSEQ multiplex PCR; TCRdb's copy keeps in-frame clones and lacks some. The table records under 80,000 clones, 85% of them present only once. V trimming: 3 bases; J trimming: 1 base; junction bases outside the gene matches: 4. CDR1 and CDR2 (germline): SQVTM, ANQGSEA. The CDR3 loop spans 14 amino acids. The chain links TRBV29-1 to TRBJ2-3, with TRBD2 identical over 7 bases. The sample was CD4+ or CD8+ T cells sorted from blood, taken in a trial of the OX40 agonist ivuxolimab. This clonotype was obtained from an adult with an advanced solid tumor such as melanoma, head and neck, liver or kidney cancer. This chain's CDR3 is CSVEGGVGTDTQYF. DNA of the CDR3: TGCAGCGTTGAGGGGGGGGTCGGCACAGATACGCAGTATTTT.